This T cell receptor (beta chain) is drawn from a study of blood T cell repertoires in COVID-19. From germline, CDR1 is LGHNA and CDR2 YSLEER. CDR3 length equals 17 residues. Trimming took 0 bases from V and 2 from J, leaving 14 bases between them. Generated by immunoSEQ multiplex PCR, the TCRdb table keeps only in-frame clones and is missing some. The data show over 100,000 clones, approximately 80% seen once. The sequencing input was peripheral blood. The chain combines TRBV4-3 with TRBJ2-1; D is uncertain. The TCR sequence derives from a woman aged 65 to 85 with acute or convalescent COVID-19. The CDR3 coding sequence is TGCGCCAGCAGCCAAGATCGTTCGTTAGTCCCCTACAATGAGCAGTTCTTC. Its protein is CASSQDRSLVPYNEQFF.